Described below is a single TCR beta chain sequence and its context. The antigen is undetermined. Breast cancer patients provided tissue from their axillary draining lymph nodes. This specimen belongs to a study of breast tumors, draining lymph nodes, adjacent tissues. TCRdb itself ran the multiplex PCR reads through MiXCR, one entry per CDR3 protein. The repertoire holds 180,000 or so distinct CDR3 sequences, with 33% as singletons. Whole-study findings and limits: Tumor and nontumor repertoires were significantly more similar in luminal-like than in basal-like breast cancer. Most tumor T cells seemingly derive from lymph node, then expand in tumor. Tumors had less TCR diversity than lymph nodes, more than nontumor tissue. Data only fit, rather than demonstrated, lymph node origin of most tumor T cells.

This CDR3 region has 13 residues. With 11 bases removed from V and 3 bases from J, the gap between germline ends came to 17 bases. Germline assignment: CDR1 SGHAT and CDR2 FQDESV (reference sequence). The clonotype originates from a female donor with breast cancer. Some clones in this sample may be carry-over from other donors' samples. V usage is TRBV11-1 and J usage is TRBJ2-7; D ambiguous. The source material was axillary lymph node tissue. CDR3 sequence (DNA): TGTGCCTGCGGCTATGGTGGGCGCTACGAGCAGTACTTC. Translated, it gives CACGYGGRYEQYF.